The rows below give T cell receptor beta chains drawn from one sample of a study of post-analysis software for immune sequencing data. TCRdb passed the PCR reads through MiXCR, listing each CDR3 protein once. The sample shows under 200,000 distinct CDR3 sequences, 29% of them seen only once. Input material: blood. All receptors derive from a girl under 18 with multiple sclerosis. Both conserved end residues are trimmed from each CDR3.

j_gene | v_gene | CDR3aa
TRBJ2-1 | TRBV7-9 | ASRASGSSNEQF
TRBJ1-1 | TRBV12-3/TRBV12-4 | ASSYGDRANTEAF
TRBJ2-7 | TRBV5-1 | ASSNTGPTYEQY
TRBJ1-1 | TRBV21-1 | ASRHYMNTEAF
TRBJ1-2 | TRBV5-1 | ASSLGSGGGYT
TRBJ2-5 | TRBV20-1 | SAMGSETQY
TRBJ2-5 | TRBV5-5 | ASSLGTGGQETQY
TRBJ2-7 | TRBV5-1 | ASSGTSRSYEQY
TRBJ2-7 | TRBV29-1 | SVDPPQY
TRBJ2-3 | TRBV20-1 | SALWGISTDTQY
TRBJ2-7 | TRBV20-1 | SAIRFLAGTAGYEQY
TRBJ1-5 | TRBV12-3/TRBV12-4 | ASSFTLGGHNQPQH
TRBJ2-1 | TRBV11-2 | ASSPTPGQAYNEQF
TRBJ2-3 | TRBV5-1 | ASGGNSFEADTQY
TRBJ2-2 | TRBV7-2 | ASSLGRPGELF
TRBJ2-7 | TRBV6-2/TRBV6-3 | ASKWDRGDEQY
TRBJ2-7 | TRBV6-6 | ASSRLAGALRAYEQY
TRBJ1-4 | TRBV5-1 | ASSLGQPSEKLF
TRBJ1-1 | TRBV18 | ASLKTVNVAGAF
TRBJ1-1 | TRBV5-1 | ASSPGHQGTEAF